These 9 T cell receptor beta chains share one sample of origin, sequenced in a study of OX40 agonist ivuxolimab in advanced cancers. Measured with immunoSEQ multiplex PCR; TCRdb has only the in-frame clones, and not every one. This table has 85,000 to 95,000 clones, 80% to 90% appearing once. Sequences were derived from CD4+ or CD8+ T cells sorted from blood, sampled in a trial of the OX40 agonist ivuxolimab. These receptors were taken from an adult with an advanced solid tumor such as melanoma, head and neck, liver or kidney cancer.

The chain links TRBV10-3 to TRBJ2-3; 10 positions match TRBD2. This CDR3 has 15 residues. V lost 3 bases and J lost 6; bases outside the gene matches: 6. CDR1 is ENHRY and CDR2 is SYGVKD in the germline V gene. The CDR3 protein is CAISDGSSGGDTQYF. The CDR3 coding sequence is TGTGCCATCAGTGACGGGAGTAGCGGGGGGGATACGCAGTATTTT.

The chain uses TRBV5-1 and TRBJ2-2; perhaps TRBD1 as D (6 bases). The CDR3 sequence is 16 residues long. V was trimmed by 0 bases and J by 0 bases, leaving 9 bases between them. CDR1 and CDR2 from the germline V gene are SGHRS and YFSETQ. CDR3 coding DNA: TGCGCCAGCAGCTTGGAACAGGGTCCGAACACCGGGGAGCTGTTTTTT. This encodes CASSLEQGPNTGELFF.

This chain connects TRBV19 to TRBJ1-3; D is possibly TRBD1 (5 bases). The CDR3 is 14 residues long. V was shortened by 7 bases and J by 0 bases, with 10 bases between the two germline ends. Germline V gene data show CDR1 as LNHDA and CDR2 as SQIVND (reference sequence). This chain's CDR3 is CASTRGTSGNTIYF. CDR3 sequence (DNA): TGTGCCAGTACCCGAGGGACCTCTGGAAACACCATATATTTT.

The J gene is TRBJ1-2, the V gene TRBV2, with D unresolved. The germline gives CDR1 SNHLY, CDR2 FYNNEI. Trimming removed 0 bases at V and 8 bases at J, with 16 bases between. The CDR3 contains 15 residues. CDR3 sequence reads: CASSEAALGSGGYTF. The DNA for the CDR3 is TGTGCCAGCAGTGAAGCGGCACTGGGGTCGGGCGGCTACACCTTC.

The chain has TRBV7-3 and TRBJ2-7; 12 bases match TRBD1. CDR3 length: 14 amino acids. Trimming removed 5 bases from V and 6 bases from J; junction bases left unmatched: 5. Germline lookup yields CDR1 SGHTA and CDR2 FQGTGA. This CDR3 reads CASSLRDRGPEQYF. CDR3 DNA sequence: TGTGCCAGCAGCCTCCGGGACAGGGGGCCCGAGCAGTACTTC.

The V gene is TRBV10-3, the J gene TRBJ2-1; 7 bases are shared with TRBD2. Germline-derived CDR1 and CDR2 are ENHRY and SYGVKD. With V trimmed by 0 bases and J by 7 bases, 6 bases remained unmatched. CDR3 size: 15 residues. CDR3 bases: TGTGCCATCAGTGAGTCTCCTAGCGGCTTAAATGAGCAGTTCTTC. It translates to CAISESPSGLNEQFF.

This sequence joins TRBV11-2 and TRBJ1-1, with D possibly TRBD1 on 5 matching bases. Germline V CDR1 and CDR2: SGHAT, FQNNGV. The V end lost 1 base, the J end lost 4 bases, and 10 bases lay between the germline ends. The CDR3 runs 14 residues. The chain's CDR3 is CASSLGQQSTEAFF. CDR3 coding DNA: TGTGCCAGCAGCTTAGGACAGCAGTCCACTGAAGCTTTCTTT. Supplemented by reference TRBV11-2 and TRBJ1-1, the full variable domain reads EAGVAQSPRYKIIEKRQSVAFWCNPISGHATLYWYQQILGQGPKLLIQFQNNGVVDDSQLPKDRFSAERLKGVDSTLKIQPAKLEDSAVYLCASSLGQQSTEAFFGQGTRLTVV.

This chain links TRBV27 with TRBJ1-3; no clear D. This CDR3 contains 15 residues. Germline assignment: CDR1 MNHEY and CDR2 SMNVEV (reference sequence). Trimming shortened V by 6 bases and J by 4 bases, and 16 bases separated the two germline ends. CDR3 in amino acids: CASSSNSEIGNTIYF. CDR3 in DNA: TGTGCCAGCAGCTCTAACAGTGAAATAGGAAACACCATATATTTT.

The chain joins TRBV28 to TRBJ2-3; TRBD2 agrees at 12 bases. Germline V gene lookup returns CDR1 MDHEN and CDR2 SYDVKM. The CDR3 consists of 14 residues. The V segment lost 4 bases and the J segment 9 bases; nucleotides outside the gene matches: 5. CDR3 protein: CASSSSGGARTQYF. The CDR3 DNA reads TGTGCCAGCAGTTCTAGCGGGGGGGCCAGGACGCAGTATTTT.